The rows below give T cell receptor beta chains drawn from one sample of a study of control samples from healthy donors and cancer patients. Measured with immunoSEQ multiplex PCR; TCRdb has only the in-frame clones, and not every one. The repertoire holds about 160,000 clones, nearly 96% seen once, with just over 1% in the top ten. Sequenced: blood. The receptors originated from a woman in her twenties or thirties in good health. Each CDR3 is given with its conserved first and last residue. A D gene is named only where the DNA matches it firmly. Clone size is shown for a subset of rows, as once, few, many or a class of expanded clone.

TRBV29-1	TRBJ2-1	.	.	TGCAGCGTCGCCCCCGAGGAGTTCTTC	CSVAPEEFF
TRBV9	TRBJ1-2	.	.	TGTGCCAGCAGCGTAAATCCTAACTATGGCTACACCTTC	CASSVNPNYGYTF
TRBV6-6	TRBJ2-3	.	.	TGTGCCAGCAGTTACTCTCGGGCTAGTACGCAGTATTTT	CASSYSRASTQYF
TRBV24-1	TRBJ1-1	once	.	TGTGCCACCAGTGAGGGCCAGACGAACACTGAAGCTTTCTTT	CATSEGQTNTEAFF
TRBV18	TRBJ2-5	.	.	TGTGCCAGCTCACCACTAGCACTAGACGAGACCCAGTACTTC	CASSPLALDETQYF
TRBV3-1/TRBV3-2	TRBJ2-5	.	.	TGTGCCAGCAGCCAAGGGGCCCTTATAGGGACCCAGTACTTC	CASSQGALIGTQYF
TRBV3-1/TRBV3-2	TRBJ2-7	.	.	TGTGCCAGCAGCCAAGGAACAGTTGCAACCTACGAGCAGTACTTC	CASSQGTVATYEQYF
TRBV1	TRBJ2-7	.	.	TGCACCAGCAGCCAAGTCCCTCGGGGTGCGGGAGAGGGCGAGCAGTACTTC	CTSSQVPRGAGEGEQYF
TRBV5-1	TRBJ2-7	.	TRBD1	TGCGCCAGCAGCTCCACCCCGACAGGGAGCGAGCAGTACTTC	CASSSTPTGSEQYF
TRBV4-1	TRBJ2-1	.	.	TGCGCCAGCAGCCCAATAGCTAAGGGTAGGGGCAATGAGCAGTTCTTC	CASSPIAKGRGNEQFF
TRBV3-1/TRBV3-2	TRBJ2-5	.	.	TGTGCCAGCAGCCAAGGGCCCAGCGCGGGAGAGACCCAGTACTTC	CASSQGPSAGETQYF
TRBV5-1	TRBJ1-1	.	.	TGCGCCAGCAGCATATCCGGGAAGAAGAACACTGAAGCTTTCTTT	CASSISGKKNTEAFF
TRBV12-3/TRBV12-4	TRBJ2-2	.	.	TGTGCCAGCGGTCAGGGAGGTACCGGGGAGCTGTTTTTT	CASGQGGTGELFF
TRBV5-1	TRBJ2-1	.	.	TGCGCCAGCAGCATCGGACACAATGCCTACAATGAGCAGTTCTTC	CASSIGHNAYNEQFF
TRBV10-3	TRBJ1-1	.	.	TGTGCCATCAGCCCCACAGTTGCGAACACTGAAGCTTTCTTT	CAISPTVANTEAFF
TRBV5-1	TRBJ2-1	.	TRBD2	TGCGCCAGCAGCTTGGTTAAGCGGGAGATGGGTGAGCAGTTCTTC	CASSLVKREMGEQFF
TRBV2	TRBJ2-3	.	TRBD2	TGTGCCAGCACCCCGGGACTAGCGATTACCGATACGCAGTATTTT	CASTPGLAITDTQYF
TRBV29-1	TRBJ1-1	.	TRBD1	TGCAGCGTTGCACAGGGGGACACTGAAGCTTTCTTT	CSVAQGDTEAFF
TRBV3-1/TRBV3-2	TRBJ1-2	.	.	TGTGCCAGCAGCCCGGGGCTCTATGGCTACACCTTC	CASSPGLYGYTF
TRBV5-4	TRBJ1-2	.	.	TGTGCCAGCAGCTCCGGGACACTTGGCTACACCTTC	CASSSGTLGYTF
TRBV11-1	TRBJ2-3	.	.	TGTGCCAGCAGCTTCTTAGGGAAGAGCACAGATACGCAGTATTTT	CASSFLGKSTDTQYF
TRBV30	TRBJ1-3	.	.	TGTGCCTGGAGTGTACTCGGGAACTCTGGAAACACCATATATTTT	CAWSVLGNSGNTIYF
TRBV12-3/TRBV12-4	TRBJ2-7	.	.	TGTGCCAGCAGCACCCTTACCTACGAGCAGTACTTC	CASSTLTYEQYF
TRBV18	TRBJ1-3	.	TRBD1	TGTGCCAGCTCAACCGGGACAGGGGGTCCGGGAAACACCATATATTTT	CASSTGTGGPGNTIYF
TRBV29-1	TRBJ2-1	few	.	TGCAGCGTTGAAGGGATGCCGGGAGCCTACAATGAGCAGTTCTTC	CSVEGMPGAYNEQFF
TRBV7-9	TRBJ1-6	.	.	TGTGCCAGCAGCTTGGGACCCTTACGCTCCTATAATTCACCCCTCCACTTT	CASSLGPLRSYNSPLHF
TRBV19	TRBJ1-5	.	.	TGTGCCAGTAGTACGGGACCACCGGTGGGCCAGCCCCAGCATTTT	CASSTGPPVGQPQHF
TRBV11-2	TRBJ1-2	.	TRBD1	TGTGCCAGCAGCTTTACAGGGGGCGTTGGCTACACCTTC	CASSFTGGVGYTF
TRBV5-4	TRBJ2-7	once	.	TGTGCCAGCAGCACGAGGGGTTACGAGCAGTACTTC	CASSTRGYEQYF
TRBV11-2	TRBJ2-2	.	TRBD2	TGTGCCAGCAGCTTAGCGTTAGCGGGAGCGAACACCGGGGAGCTGTTTTTT	CASSLALAGANTGELFF
TRBV24-1	TRBJ2-2	.	.	TGTGCCACCAGTGACCCCTTCCCCTCCGGGGAGCTGTTTTTT	CATSDPFPSGELFF
TRBV28	TRBJ1-5	.	.	TGTGCCAGCAGTTTATTGGACAGACGTAGCAATCAGCCCCAGCATTTT	CASSLLDRRSNQPQHF
TRBV5-1	TRBJ2-2	.	.	TGCGCCAGCAGCTTGGGTCACCTCAACACCGGGGAGCTGTTTTTT	CASSLGHLNTGELFF
TRBV5-1	TRBJ2-5	.	.	TGCGCCAGCAGCTTCCTGTCGGGAGCCGGGGAGACCCAGTACTTC	CASSFLSGAGETQYF
TRBV5-6	TRBJ2-1	.	TRBD2	TGTGCCAGCAGCTTGATCCGGCGGGAGCACAATGAGCAGTTCTTC	CASSLIRREHNEQFF
TRBV28	TRBJ2-7	.	.	TGTGCCAGCCAAATTGGGGGGCTCTCCTACGAGCAGTACTTC	CASQIGGLSYEQYF
TRBV7-9	TRBJ2-1	.	TRBD2	TGTGCCAGTAGCGGGAGGGCCAGGGATGAGCAGTTCTTC	CASSGRARDEQFF
TRBV28	TRBJ1-5	.	TRBD1	TGTGCCAGCACTTTAGGGATCGACAGGGGAAATCAGCCCCAGCATTTT	CASTLGIDRGNQPQHF
TRBV6-1	TRBJ2-1	.	TRBD2	TGTGCCAGCAGTGAACCAACGGGACTAGCGGGGTTCTCCTACAATGAGCAGTTCTTC	CASSEPTGLAGFSYNEQFF
TRBV19	TRBJ2-4	.	.	TGTGCCAGTAGTGCTCAGATAATGAGCATTCAGTACTTC	CASSAQIMSIQYF
TRBV25-1	TRBJ1-4	.	.	TGTGCCAGCAGTGAGTTCGCAACTAATGAAAAACTGTTTTTT	CASSEFATNEKLFF
TRBV5-1	TRBJ2-7	.	.	TGCGCCAGCAGCTTGTACGGGACCTACGAGCAGTACTTC	CASSLYGTYEQYF
TRBV19	TRBJ2-5	.	TRBD1	TGTGCCAGTAGAAAAGACAGGGCCTCAGAGACCCAGTACTTC	CASRKDRASETQYF
TRBV11-2	TRBJ2-1	once	.	TGTGCCAGCAGCTTAGTGACATCCTTGTACAATGAGCAGTTCTTC	CASSLVTSLYNEQFF
TRBV3-1/TRBV3-2	TRBJ2-7	.	TRBD2	TGTGCCAGCAGCCAGTTGAGGACTAGGTTCTACGAGCAGTACTTC	CASSQLRTRFYEQYF
TRBV5-1	TRBJ1-2	.	TRBD1	TGCGCCAGCAGCTTGACAGGGGCTAACTATGGCTACACCTTC	CASSLTGANYGYTF
TRBV10-1	TRBJ2-1	.	TRBD1	TGCGCCAGCAGCCCCACGGACAGGGTTTACAATGAGCAGTTCTTC	CASSPTDRVYNEQFF
TRBV28	TRBJ1-6	.	.	TGTGCCAGCAGGCCGTGGCAGCAACTCAATTCACCCCTCCACTTT	CASRPWQQLNSPLHF
TRBV7-3	TRBJ2-2	.	.	TGTGCCAGCACCGAATACGGGACCGGGGAGCTGTTTTTT	CASTEYGTGELFF
TRBV5-6	TRBJ2-2	.	.	TGTGCCAGCAGCTTGTTTTCCGGGATGGACACCGGGGAGCTGTTTTTT	CASSLFSGMDTGELFF
TRBV6-4	TRBJ1-3	.	.	TGTGCCAGCAGTGAATACCCTGGAAACACCATATATTTT	CASSEYPGNTIYF
TRBV28	TRBJ1-3	.	.	TGTGCCAGCAGTTTACAGAGCTCTGGAAACACCATATATTTT	CASSLQSSGNTIYF
TRBV30	TRBJ2-7	.	.	TGTGCCTGGAGCCCAGACTACGAGCAGTACTTC	CAWSPDYEQYF
TRBV6-5	TRBJ2-7	.	TRBD2	TGTGCCAGCAGTTTTGCGGGGGGGACCTACGAGCAGTACTTC	CASSFAGGTYEQYF
TRBV3-1/TRBV3-2	TRBJ1-6	.	.	TGTGCCAGCAGCCAAAGTAAGGGGTTACTCCACTTT	CASSQSKGLLHF
TRBV11-3	TRBJ2-1	few	TRBD2	TGTGCCAGCAGCTTAGATGGGCGGGGGGGCAACGATGAGCAGTTCTTC	CASSLDGRGGNDEQFF
TRBV30	TRBJ1-6	.	.	TGTGCCTGGAATCGAGTGACAGGTCGTCCAAATTCACCCCTCCACTTT	CAWNRVTGRPNSPLHF
TRBV27	TRBJ2-7	.	TRBD1	TGTGCCAGCAGTCAAGTGGGACAGGCCTACGAGCAGTACTTC	CASSQVGQAYEQYF
TRBV5-1	TRBJ1-4	.	TRBD1	TGCGCCAGCAGCCGGACAGGCGACATCTTTAATGAAAAACTGTTTTTT	CASSRTGDIFNEKLFF
TRBV7-5	TRBJ2-3	.	.	TGTGCCAGAAGAGTATGTGGGACTAGCGGGAACACAGATACGCAGTATTTT	CARRVCGTSGNTDTQYF